These 28 T cell receptor beta chains share one sample of origin, sequenced in a study of cytomegalovirus exposure and HLA in healthy donors. The assay was immunoSEQ multiplex PCR, and TCRdb's table has in-frame clones only and misses some. Here the sample spans fewer than 250,000 clones, 80% to 90% being singletons. Sequencing input: PBMCs. The receptors here all came from a man between 18 and 29 years old in good health and CMV-seronegative.

The chain carries TRBV7-2 and TRBJ2-4; perhaps TRBD1 as D (6 bases). From germline, CDR1 is SGHTA and CDR2 FQGNSA. The CDR3 length is 14 residues. V was trimmed by 2 bases and J by 9 bases, leaving 14 bases between them. CDR3: CASSLNPGQSIQYF. The CDR3 bases are TGTGCCAGCAGCTTAAACCCAGGACAGAGCATTCAGTACTTC.

This clone appeared a few times. This chain connects TRBV10-3 to TRBJ1-5; D call uncertain. The V and J ends lost 8 bases and 7 bases respectively, with 15 bases between them. The CDR3 length is 13 residues. From germline, CDR1 is ENHRY and CDR2 SYGVKD. CDR3 bases: TGTGCCATCGGCCAGGAGAGCGGGCAGCCCCAGCATTTT. Protein: CAIGQESGQPQHF.

The V gene is TRBV27, the J gene TRBJ1-5, with D uncertain. The CDR3 loop spans 14 amino acids. The V and J ends lost 3 bases and 5 bases respectively, with 11 bases between them. CDR1 is MNHEY, CDR2 SMNVEV, per germline (reference sequence). The CDR3 loop reads CASSLFKTDQPQHF. The CDR3 DNA sequence: TGTGCCAGCAGTTTGTTTAAAACAGATCAGCCCCAGCATTTT.

The gene calls are TRBV19 and TRBJ2-5; D gene uncertain. Looked up from germline, CDR1 is LNHDA and CDR2 is SQIVND (reference sequence). This CDR3 spans 9 amino acids. CDR3 in amino acids: CGRRGTQYF. CDR3 nucleotide sequence: TGTGGGCGTAGAGGGACCCAGTACTTC. Using reference TRBV19 and TRBJ2-5 for the parts outside the CDR3, the full variable domain is DGGITQSPKYLFRKEGQNVTLSCEQNLNHDAMYWYRQDPGQGLRLIYYSQIVNDFQKGDIAEGYSVSREKKESFPLTVTSAQKNPTAFYLCGRRGTQYFGPGTRLLVL.

Written as DNA, the CDR3 is TGTGCCAGCAGCCCGGGACAGGGGGTCCTCTCTGGAAACACCATATATTTT. It is translated as CASSPGQGVLSGNTIYF. The J gene is TRBJ1-3, the V gene TRBV9, with TRBD1 identical over 11 bases. CDR3 length: 17 amino acids. Germline trimming cut 4 bases from V and 0 bases from J; bases unmatched to any gene: 6. Per the germline V gene, CDR1 is SGDLS and CDR2 is YYNGEE.

This rearrangement joins TRBV6-1 to TRBJ2-7, with TRBD2 matching 7 bases. This CDR3 is 12 amino acids long. Germline V gene data show CDR1 as MNHNS and CDR2 as SASEGT. After removal of 3 bases from V and 5 bases from J, the junction contained 1 base not matched to a gene. In DNA, the CDR3 is TGTGCCAGCAGTGAGACTAGCCACGAGCAGTACTTC. Translation gives CASSETSHEQYF.

The chain has TRBV20-1 and TRBJ1-1; D is unclear. CDR1 DFQATT and CDR2 SNEGSKA come from the germline V gene (reference sequence). V was cut by 4 bases and J by 7 bases, with 10 bases left in between. The CDR3 covers 11 residues. The CDR3 is CSATPGYEAFF. In nucleotides, the CDR3 is TGCAGTGCTACACCGGGGTATGAAGCTTTCTTT.

V gene TRBV7-9 combines with J gene TRBJ1-1, with TRBD1 as a possible D gene (5 bases). V was pared by 7 bases and J by 1 base, with 13 bases between. The CDR3 has 14 residues. Germline CDR1 is SEHNR and CDR2 is FQNEAQ (reference sequence). The CDR3: CASTGIRGNTEAFF. The CDR3 coding sequence is TGTGCCAGCACCGGAATAAGGGGGAACACTGAAGCTTTCTTT. Using reference TRBV7-9 and TRBJ1-1 for the parts outside the CDR3, the full variable domain is DTGVSQNPRHKITKRGQNVTFRCDPISEHNRLYWYRQTLGQGPEFLTYFQNEAQLEKSRLLSDRFSAERPKGSFSTLEIQRTEQGDSAMYLCASTGIRGNTEAFFGQGTRLTVV.

V gene TRBV4-1 combines with J gene TRBJ2-1; a weak D match, TRBD1 (7 bases). This CDR3 has 15 amino acids. Germline V gene data show CDR1 as MGHRA and CDR2 as YSYEKL. The V end was cut by 4 bases, the J end by 4 bases, with 14 bases between. The CDR3 DNA follows: TGCGCCAGCAGCCCAGGGGGGTACGGGTACAATGAGCAGTTCTTC. This codes for CASSPGGYGYNEQFF.

The rearrangement links TRBV7-8 to TRBJ1-5; 10 bases agree with TRBD1. Germline V CDR1 and CDR2: SGHVS, FQNEAQ. Losses at the gene ends were 2 bases for V and 4 bases for J; bases not matched to a gene: 5. The CDR3 contains 16 residues. CDR3 in DNA: TGTGCCAGCAGCTTATTCGGACAGGGGGGAAATCAGCCCCAGCATTTT. Its protein product is CASSLFGQGGNQPQHF.

The chain links TRBV9 to TRBJ2-6; D gene uncertain. Trimming took off 0 bases at V and 0 bases at J, with 4 bases between the two ends. This CDR3 is 15 amino acids long. CDR1 SGDLS and CDR2 YYNGEE come from the germline V gene. CDR3 sequence: CASSVGLSGANVLTF. The CDR3 bases are TGTGCCAGCAGCGTAGGGCTCTCTGGGGCCAACGTCCTGACTTTC.

This clone has only a few counts. This chain connects TRBV5-1 to TRBJ1-3; 10 nucleotides match TRBD1. J was trimmed by 8 bases and V by 4 bases; bases with no gene match: 9. The germline gives CDR1 SGHRS, CDR2 YFSETQ. This CDR3 spans 15 amino acids. The DNA for the CDR3 is TGCGCCAGCAGCCTACGGACAGGGGGAAGGGACACCATATATTTT. Protein product: CASSLRTGGRDTIYF.

This chain uses TRBV5-1 with TRBJ2-2; TRBD1 matches 7 bases. The CDR3 is 15 residues long. Germline values: CDR1 SGHRS, CDR2 YFSETQ. V was pared by 2 bases and J by 4 bases, with 5 bases of the junction left unmatched. CDR3 in amino acids: CASSFGQATTGELFF. For the CDR3, the DNA is TGCGCCAGCAGCTTTGGACAGGCCACCACCGGGGAGCTGTTTTTT.

The V call is TRBV4-2, the J call TRBJ2-1; D is possibly TRBD1 (6 bases). The CDR3 covers 15 residues. Trimming shortened V by 2 bases and J by 0 bases, and 8 bases separated the two germline ends. Germline CDR1 is LGHNA and CDR2 is YNFKEQ. The CDR3 here is CASSQPGHSYNEQFF. DNA of the CDR3: TGTGCCAGCAGCCAACCGGGACACTCCTACAATGAGCAGTTCTTC.

The chain recombines TRBV29-1 with TRBJ1-2, with 9 nucleotides matching TRBD1. Losses at the gene ends were 5 bases for V and 8 bases for J; bases not matched to a gene: 12. Germline CDR1 reads SQVTM; CDR2 reads ANQGSEA. This CDR3 spans 14 amino acids. The DNA for the CDR3 is TGCAGCGTTCTACTGGACAGGGGTGTGGAGGGCTACACCTTC. Amino acids: CSVLLDRGVEGYTF. The entire variable domain, with the rest obtained from reference TRBV29-1 and TRBJ1-2, is as follows: SAVISQKPSRDICQRGTSLTIQCQVDSQVTMMFWYRQQPGQSLTLIATANQGSEATYESGFVIDKFPISRPNLTFSTLTVSNMSPEDSSIYLCSVLLDRGVEGYTFGSGTRLTVV.

V usage is TRBV7-8 and J usage is TRBJ2-3; D uncertain. Germline loops: CDR1 SGHVS, CDR2 FQNEAQ. V lost 5 bases and J 3 bases, leaving 12 bases between the germline ends. The CDR3 contains 14 residues. The CDR3: CASSRLLTTDTQYF. The CDR3, as DNA: TGTGCCAGCAGCCGCCTCTTGACAACAGATACGCAGTATTTT.

In its sample, this clone was seen once. The chain employs TRBV2 and TRBJ2-2, with 9 bases lining up with TRBD1. V lost 7 bases to trimming and J lost 5 bases; unmatched junction nucleotides: 8. The germline CDR1 and CDR2 sequences are SNHLY and FYNNEI. The CDR3 length is 15 residues. The CDR3 nucleotides read TGTGCCAGCATACCGGGACAGGGTGGTACCGGGGAGCTGTTTTTT. Translated: CASIPGQGGTGELFF.

The gene calls are TRBV7-3 and TRBJ2-7; 9 bases agree with TRBD1. Germline V gene data show CDR1 as SGHTA and CDR2 as FQGTGA. The CDR3 is 17 amino acids. V lost 5 bases and J lost 5; bases outside the gene matches: 16. The CDR3 DNA reads TGTGCCAGCAGCCCAGCCCCGTCCGGGACAGGGTTCGACGAGCAGTACTTC. Translated, it gives CASSPAPSGTGFDEQYF.

The chain is built from TRBV29-1 and TRBJ1-1, with TRBD1 matching 8 bases. Losses at the gene ends were 6 bases for V and 1 base for J; bases not matched to a gene: 4. This CDR3 contains 13 residues. Germline CDR1 is SQVTM and CDR2 is ANQGSEA. The CDR3 loop is CSVGQGQNTEAFF. CDR3 coding DNA: TGCAGCGTCGGACAGGGTCAGAACACTGAAGCTTTCTTT.

The J gene is TRBJ2-1, the V gene TRBV6-1; 12 nucleotides agree with TRBD2. V dropped 6 bases and J dropped 8; count of bases not matched to a gene: 8. CDR1 and CDR2 (germline): MNHNS, SASEGT. The CDR3 is made up of 15 amino acids. This CDR3 reads CASRSLAGGPDEQFF. The CDR3 DNA sequence: TGTGCCAGCAGGTCTCTAGCGGGAGGGCCCGATGAGCAGTTCTTC.

V usage is TRBV4-3 and J usage is TRBJ2-7, with 12 bases matching TRBD2. Germline CDR1 and CDR2: LGHNA and YSLEER. Trimming removed 0 bases from V and 7 bases from J; junction bases left unmatched: 7. This CDR3 region has 16 residues. CDR3 protein: CASSQDGLAGGLEQYF. The CDR3 DNA follows: TGCGCCAGCAGCCAAGATGGGCTAGCGGGGGGGCTGGAGCAGTACTTC.

The V gene is TRBV28, the J gene TRBJ2-7; no clear D. Germline assignment: CDR1 MDHEN and CDR2 SYDVKM. V lost 3 bases to trimming and J lost 2 bases, with 8 bases between them. There are 13 residues in the CDR3. The CDR3 loop is CASSLASTYEQYF. The CDR3 DNA follows: TGTGCCAGCAGTTTGGCCTCCACCTACGAGCAGTACTTC.

Concerning this clone itself: One end of the junction fails to match germline, which may point to a read error. This rearrangement joins TRBV7-7 to TRBJ2-7; tentatively, D is TRBD2 (7 bases). Germline V gene data show CDR1 as SSHAT and CDR2 as FNYEAQ (reference sequence). The CDR3 loop spans 12 amino acids. The CDR3 is CASSSEGGEQYF. In nucleotides, the CDR3 is TGTGCTAGCAGCTCCGAGGGGGGGGAGCAGTACTTC.

CDR3 in amino acids: CASSSSGTNTGELFF. The CDR3 bases are TGCGCCAGCAGCTCTAGCGGGACGAACACCGGGGAGCTGTTTTTT. The chain carries TRBV5-1 and TRBJ2-2; 9 bases are shared with TRBD2. CDR1 is SGHRS, CDR2 YFSETQ, per germline. V was pared by 3 bases and J by 0 bases, with 0 bases of the junction left unmatched. The CDR3 is 15 residues long.

Note on this clone: This likely reflects a read error, since a far larger clone is one base away. The chain carries TRBV2 and TRBJ2-3; no definite D call. V was pared by 4 bases and J by 1 base, with 6 bases between. The germline V gene encodes CDR1 SNHLY and CDR2 FYNNEI. CDR3 length: 13 amino acids. The CDR3 bases are TGTGCCAGCAGTGCGCAGGGCACAGATACGCAGTATTTT. Protein sequence: CASSAQGTDTQYF.

The gene calls are TRBV4-2 and TRBJ2-3; TRBD2 matches 9 bases. This CDR3 region has 15 residues. CDR1 LGHNA and CDR2 YNFKEQ come from the germline V gene. V was pared by 0 bases and J by 6 bases, with 4 bases of the junction left unmatched. CDR3 DNA sequence: TGTGCCAGCAGCCAAGAGTCTAGCGGGGCCGATACGCAGTATTTT. Residues: CASSQESSGADTQYF.

This clone was detected only a few times. The rearrangement links TRBV7-9 to TRBJ2-1, with no clear D. Germline V gene lookup returns CDR1 SEHNR and CDR2 FQNEAQ (reference sequence). The CDR3 has 14 amino acids. Trimming shortened V by 5 bases and J by 9 bases, and 17 bases separated the two germline ends. CDR3 region: CASSPDWQFSEQFF. As DNA, the CDR3 is TGTGCCAGCAGCCCCGACTGGCAATTCAGTGAGCAGTTCTTC.

The chain couples TRBV7-3 to TRBJ2-7, with 11 positions matching TRBD2. There are 12 residues in the CDR3. With V trimmed by 10 bases and J by 4 bases, 3 bases remained unmatched. Looked up from germline, CDR1 is SGHTA and CDR2 is FQGTGA. In DNA, the CDR3 is TGTGCCACCGGGACTAGCGGATACGAGCAGTACTTC. Protein sequence: CATGTSGYEQYF.